The 20 T cell receptor beta chains reported below all come from one sample, sequenced in a study of blood T cell repertoires in COVID-19. This table comes from immunoSEQ multiplex PCR, and its TCRdb copy is limited to in-frame clones, with some not included. The sample lists approximately 200,000 clones; less than 90% were seen once. What was sequenced was PBMCs or T cells enriched from blood (not recorded which). These receptors were collected from a woman aged 25 to 39 who had been exposed to COVID-19.

The chain employs TRBV19 and TRBJ2-7, with 11 bases matching TRBD1. Germline V gives CDR1 LNHDA, CDR2 SQIVND (reference sequence). The V segment lost 2 bases and the J segment 6 bases; nucleotides outside the gene matches: 6. The CDR3 length is 15 residues. CDR3 sequence: CASSISDRGRTEQYF. The DNA of the CDR3 is TGTGCCAGTAGTATATCGGACAGGGGGCGCACCGAGCAGTACTTC.

V is TRBV5-1 and J is TRBJ2-1, with TRBD1 matching 8 bases. The length of the CDR3 is 12 residues. Germline values: CDR1 SGHRS, CDR2 YFSETQ. Trimming cost V 9 bases and J 5 bases; bases outside gene matches: 4. This CDR3 reads CATKDRDNEQFF. The CDR3, as DNA: TGCGCCACCAAGGACAGGGACAATGAGCAGTTCTTC.

This clone was observed a handful of times. At one end, the junction sequence differs from germline, possibly due to a read error. This rearrangement joins TRBV12-5 to TRBJ2-7, with TRBD1 identical over 8 bases. Germline CDR1 reads LGHNT; CDR2 reads FRNRAP. The CDR3 runs 14 residues. CDR3 coding DNA: TGTGCTAGCGGTTTAGTGGACAGGGTCTACGAGCAGTACTTC. Its translation: CASGLVDRVYEQYF. Filled out from reference TRBV12-5 and TRBJ2-7, the complete variable domain reads DARVTQTPRHKVTEMGQEVTMRCQPILGHNTVFWYRQTMMQGLELLAYFRNRAPLDDSGMPKDRFSAEMPDATLATLKIQPSEPRDSAVYFCASGLVDRVYEQYFGPGTRLTVT.

The genes are TRBV10-3 and TRBJ1-2, with TRBD1 identical over 8 bases. Per germline, CDR1 ENHRY and CDR2 SYGVKD. The length of the CDR3 is 13 residues. V lost 4 bases to trimming and J lost 8 bases; unmatched junction nucleotides: 6. The CDR3: CAISATGVSGYTF. The CDR3 nucleotides are TGTGCCATCAGTGCGACAGGGGTAAGCGGCTACACCTTC.

A few counts support this clone. The chain uses TRBV6-5 and TRBJ1-2; D is perhaps TRBD1 (5 bases). The V gene's germline CDR1 is MNHEY and CDR2 SVGAGI. The V and J ends lost 1 base and 8 bases respectively, with 11 bases between them. The CDR3 totals 13 residues. CDR3 protein: CASSYWGGYGYTF. In nucleotides, the CDR3 is TGTGCCAGCAGTTACTGGGGGGGGTACGGCTACACCTTC.

The chain combines TRBV2 with TRBJ1-5; 7 nucleotides match TRBD1. The ends lost 6 bases at V and 8 bases at J; junction bases unmatched: 7. Germline CDR1 is SNHLY and CDR2 is FYNNEI. The CDR3 consists of 13 residues. The CDR3 DNA reads TGTGCCAGCAGGGACAGGCGGCCCGAGCCCCAGCATTTT. It codes for CASRDRRPEPQHF.

This clone was detected only a few times. The V gene is TRBV10-3, the J gene TRBJ1-5; D gene uncertain. Trimming left V 3 bases short and J 9 bases short, with 15 bases between. Per the germline V gene, CDR1 is ENHRY and CDR2 is SYGVKD. The CDR3 is 14 amino acids. The CDR3: CAISDGGEYRPQHF. CDR3 DNA sequence: TGTGCCATCAGTGATGGTGGGGAGTATCGGCCCCAGCATTTT.

The chain is built from TRBV19 and TRBJ1-5, with TRBD1 matching over 9 bases. With V trimmed by 10 bases and J by 9 bases, 13 bases remained unmatched. Germline V lookup: CDR1 LNHDA, CDR2 SQIVND (reference sequence). This CDR3 has 14 residues. This CDR3 reads CATAPGQGDWPQHF. CDR3 DNA sequence: TGTGCCACAGCGCCGGGACAGGGCGACTGGCCCCAGCATTTT.

This clone was seen only a few times. The genes are TRBV9 and TRBJ2-1, with 7 bases lining up with TRBD2. The CDR3 length is 16 residues. The ends lost 4 bases at V and 4 bases at J; junction bases unmatched: 11. Germline-derived CDR1 and CDR2 are SGDLS and YYNGEE. CDR3 DNA: TGTGCCAGCAGCCCGCGGGAGTCGCGGCTTTACAATGAGCAGTTCTTC. It encodes CASSPRESRLYNEQFF.

This chain uses TRBV7-2 with TRBJ2-7; 12 bases map to TRBD1. Looked up from germline, CDR1 is SGHTA and CDR2 is FQGNSA. The CDR3 loop spans 13 amino acids. V trimming: 11 bases; J trimming: 4 bases; junction bases outside the gene matches: 6. The CDR3, as DNA: TGTGCCGAGGGACAGGGGGCATGGTACGAGCAGTACTTC. Translated, it gives CAEGQGAWYEQYF.

This clone was recorded once. This rearrangement joins TRBV30 to TRBJ1-4; the D gene is possibly TRBD1 (5 bases). Trimming took off 2 bases at V and 8 bases at J, with 12 bases between the two ends. This CDR3 is built from 13 residues. Germline lookup yields CDR1 GTSNPN and CDR2 SVGIG (reference sequence). CDR3: CAWSNGGLEKLFF. The CDR3 nucleotides are TGTGCCTGGAGTAACGGGGGTCTGGAAAAACTGTTTTTT. The variable domain in full, with the rest retrieved from reference TRBV30 and TRBJ1-4, is SQTIHQWPATLVQPVGSPLSLECTVEGTSNPNLYWYRQAAGRGLQLLFYSVGIGQISSEVPQNLSASRPQDRQFILSSKKLLLSDSGFYLCAWSNGGLEKLFFGSGTQLSVL.

The V call is TRBV3-1 (or the pseudogene TRBV3-2), the J call TRBJ2-5; D may be TRBD2 (6 bases). The V and J ends lost 4 bases and 1 base respectively, with 10 bases between them. This CDR3 spans 14 amino acids. Per germline, CDR1 LGHDT and CDR2 YNNKEL (reference sequence). Here the CDR3 DNA reads TGTGCCAGCAGCCTCACGGGGGTCCAAGAGACCCAGTACTTC. Its protein is CASSLTGVQETQYF.

This clone was picked up a small number of times. The chain links TRBV7-3 to TRBJ2-1; TRBD2 matches at 13 bases. The V and J ends lost 5 bases and 5 bases, in that order; junction bases with no gene match: 3. The CDR3 contains 15 residues. Looked up from germline, CDR1 is SGHTA and CDR2 is FQGTGA. The CDR3 spells CASSPGTSGDNEQFF. The CDR3 DNA sequence: TGTGCCAGCAGCCCCGGGACTAGCGGGGACAATGAGCAGTTCTTC.

The V call is TRBV11-2, the J call TRBJ1-1; D is possibly TRBD1 (5 bases). The CDR3 covers 14 residues. Germline values: CDR1 SGHAT, CDR2 FQNNGV. The V and J ends lost 3 bases and 4 bases respectively, with 12 bases between them. As DNA, the CDR3 is TGTGCCAGCAGCTTGAAGGAAAGGGGCACTGAAGCTTTCTTT. The encoded protein is CASSLKERGTEAFF.

The rearrangement uses TRBV5-1 and TRBJ2-2, with 8 bases identical to TRBD1. The CDR3 is 16 amino acids. The junction had 7 bases not matched to a gene; V was cut back by 2 bases and J by 4 bases. The germline V gene has CDR1 SGHRS and CDR2 YFSETQ. DNA of the CDR3: TGCGCCAGCAGCTTTGGCCAGGGGGCCCGCACCGGGGAGCTGTTTTTT. It specifies CASSFGQGARTGELFF.

This clone was observed once. The V gene is TRBV9, the J gene TRBJ1-2; TRBD1 agrees at 10 bases. Looked up from germline, CDR1 is SGDLS and CDR2 is YYNGEE. The CDR3 loop spans 15 amino acids. Unmatched junction bases numbered 4, after V lost 4 bases and J lost 1 base. CDR3: CASSNRDRGNYGYTF. In DNA, the CDR3 is TGTGCCAGCAGCAACCGGGACAGGGGTAACTATGGCTACACCTTC.

The V call is TRBV9, the J call TRBJ1-2; the match to TRBD1 covers 11 bases. CDR1 is SGDLS and CDR2 is YYNGEE in the germline V gene. V was clipped by 3 bases and J by 3 bases; unmatched bases: 13. This CDR3 is built from 18 residues. CDR3 nucleotide sequence: TGTGCCAGCAGCGGCGGACAGGGGGCAGTTTTATTTGACTATGGCTACACCTTC. Its protein is CASSGGQGAVLFDYGYTF. The full variable domain, completed using reference TRBV9 and TRBJ1-2, is DSGVTQTPKHLITATGQRVTLRCSPRSGDLSVYWYQQSLDQGLQFLIQYYNGEERAKGNILERFSAQQFPDLHSELNLSSLELGDSALYFCASSGGQGAVLFDYGYTFGSGTRLTVV.

In DNA form, the CDR3 reads TGTGCCAGCAGGTGGACAGGGAGAAACAGGAATGGCTACACCTTC. It is translated as CASRWTGRNRNGYTF. This rearrangement joins TRBV6-5 to TRBJ1-2; 8 bases are a match to TRBD1. J lost 6 bases, V lost 6 bases, and 12 bases had no gene match. The CDR3 is 15 residues long. The germline CDR1 and CDR2 sequences are MNHEY and SVGAGI.

Of note for this clone: The sample has other DNA sequences that encode this CDR3 too. V usage is TRBV5-1 and J usage is TRBJ1-4; 8 bases fit TRBD1. From germline, CDR1 is SGHRS and CDR2 YFSETQ. The CDR3 length is 14 residues. V shed 5 bases and J 8 bases; nucleotides not matched to a gene: 8. The CDR3 DNA is TGCGCCAGCAGTTCCGGACAGGGCAACGAAAAACTGTTTTTT. It yields the protein CASSSGQGNEKLFF.

The CDR3 reads CASGRRVDQPQHF. The CDR3 region has the DNA TGTGCCAGCGGCAGGAGGGTTGATCAGCCCCAGCATTTT. The chain joins TRBV2 to TRBJ1-5; D unclear. CDR1 SNHLY and CDR2 FYNNEI come from the germline V gene. This CDR3 has 13 amino acids. V was cut by 8 bases and J by 5 bases, with 13 bases left in between.